This T cell receptor beta chain emerged from a study of blood T cells in healthy people across ages. This clonotype has just a few counts. Each sample yielded at least 6.5 million isolated PBMCs. Extractions gave at least 5.5 micrograms of total RNA per sample. Combining a sample-barcoded 5' primer with a J-beta primer mix, a second PCR ran for roughly 6 to 12 cycles. Each cDNA was tagged by a template-switch adaptor containing 12 random nucleotides. One entry per CDR3 protein results from TCRdb running MiXCR on the 5' RACE reads. In the table there are about 1.7 million distinct CDR3 sequences, approximately 28% of which are singletons. The CDR3 contains 12 residues. Unmatched junction bases numbered 1, after V lost 5 bases and J lost 9 bases. Germline CDR1 reads MNHNY; CDR2 reads SVGAGI (reference sequence).

This chain links TRBV6-6 with TRBJ2-1; 10 bases fit TRBD1. The sample taken for sequencing was blood. The sequence came from a young woman in good health. This CDR3 is CASSGTGVEQFF. CDR3 DNA: TGTGCCAGCAGTGGGACAGGGGTTGAGCAGTTCTTC.